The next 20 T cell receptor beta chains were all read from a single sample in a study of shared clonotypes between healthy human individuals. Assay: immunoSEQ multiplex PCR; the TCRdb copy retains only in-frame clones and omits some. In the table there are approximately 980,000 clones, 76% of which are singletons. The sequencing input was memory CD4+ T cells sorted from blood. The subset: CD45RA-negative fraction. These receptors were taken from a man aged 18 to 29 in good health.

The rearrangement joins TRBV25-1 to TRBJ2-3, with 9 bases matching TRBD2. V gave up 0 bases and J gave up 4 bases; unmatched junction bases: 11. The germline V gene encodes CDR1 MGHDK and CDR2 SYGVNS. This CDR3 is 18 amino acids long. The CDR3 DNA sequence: TGTGCCAGCAGTGAATATGTCTCCGCGACTAGCGGAGCAGATACGCAGTATTTT. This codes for CASSEYVSATSGADTQYF.

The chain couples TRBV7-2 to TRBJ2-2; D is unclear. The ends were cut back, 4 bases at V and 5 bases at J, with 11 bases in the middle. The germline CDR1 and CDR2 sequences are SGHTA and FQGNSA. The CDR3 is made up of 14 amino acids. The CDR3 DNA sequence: TGTGCCAGCAGCTCGCGACTGAGGACCGGGGAGCTGTTTTTT. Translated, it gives CASSSRLRTGELFF.

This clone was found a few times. This CDR3 is CASSIASGAGELFF. The DNA of the CDR3 is TGTGCCAGTAGTATAGCTTCAGGGGCCGGGGAGCTGTTTTTT. The gene calls are TRBV19 and TRBJ2-2; tentative D call: TRBD1 (6 bases). CDR1 LNHDA and CDR2 SQIVND come from the germline V gene (reference sequence). Trimming stripped 1 base from V and 6 bases from J, with 9 bases between. The CDR3 has 14 amino acids.

CDR3 sequence (DNA): TGTGCCAGCAGGGACAGGAAAACCTACGAGCAGTACTTC. Translated, it gives CASRDRKTYEQYF. The chain combines TRBV2 with TRBJ2-7; 7 positions agree with TRBD1. The CDR3 is made up of 13 amino acids. The V gene end was trimmed by 6 bases and the J gene end by 2 bases; junction bases not matched to a gene: 4. From germline, CDR1 is SNHLY and CDR2 FYNNEI.

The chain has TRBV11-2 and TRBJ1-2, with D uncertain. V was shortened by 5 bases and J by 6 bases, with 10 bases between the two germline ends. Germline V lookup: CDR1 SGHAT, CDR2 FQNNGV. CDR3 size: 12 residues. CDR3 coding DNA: TGTGCCAGCAGCCAAGACCTGAATGGCTACACCTTC. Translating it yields CASSQDLNGYTF.

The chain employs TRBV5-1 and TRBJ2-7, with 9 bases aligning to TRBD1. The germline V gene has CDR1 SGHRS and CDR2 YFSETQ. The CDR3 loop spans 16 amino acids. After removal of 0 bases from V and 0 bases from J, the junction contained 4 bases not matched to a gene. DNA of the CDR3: TGCGCCAGCAGCTTGGCCTCGGGACAGGGCTCCTACGAGCAGTACTTC. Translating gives CASSLASGQGSYEQYF.

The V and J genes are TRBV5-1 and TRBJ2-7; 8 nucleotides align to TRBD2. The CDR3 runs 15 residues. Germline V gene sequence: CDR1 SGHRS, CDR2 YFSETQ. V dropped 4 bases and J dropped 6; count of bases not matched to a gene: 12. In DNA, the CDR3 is TGCGCCAGCAGCGGAGAGGTCGGGAGGGCCCTCGAGCAGTACTTC. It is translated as CASSGEVGRALEQYF.

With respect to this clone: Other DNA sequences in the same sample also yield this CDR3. The DNA for the CDR3 is TGTGCCAGCAGCGTGAGGGTGGACTATGGCTACACCTTC. It translates to CASSVRVDYGYTF. The chain recombines TRBV9 with TRBJ1-2, with D unresolved. V was shortened by 2 bases and J by 3 bases, with 8 bases between the two germline ends. The CDR3 is made up of 13 amino acids. Germline lookup yields CDR1 SGDLS and CDR2 YYNGEE.

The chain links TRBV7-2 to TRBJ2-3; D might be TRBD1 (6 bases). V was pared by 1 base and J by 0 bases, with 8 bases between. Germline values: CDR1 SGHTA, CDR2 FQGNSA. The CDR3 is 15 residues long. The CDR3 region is CASSLGGPSTDTQYF. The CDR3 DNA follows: TGTGCCAGCAGCTTAGGGGGGCCAAGCACAGATACGCAGTATTTT.

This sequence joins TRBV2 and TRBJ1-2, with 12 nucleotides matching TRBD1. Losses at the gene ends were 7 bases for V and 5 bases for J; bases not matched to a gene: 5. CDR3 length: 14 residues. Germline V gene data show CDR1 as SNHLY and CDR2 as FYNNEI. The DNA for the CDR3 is TGTGCCAGCAATCCGGGACAGGGGGCATATGGCTACACCTTC. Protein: CASNPGQGAYGYTF. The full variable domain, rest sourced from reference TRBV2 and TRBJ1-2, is EPEVTQTPSHQVTQMGQEVILRCVPISNHLYFYWYRQILGQKVEFLVSFYNNEISEKSEIFDDQFSVERPDGSNFTLKIRSTKLEDSAMYFCASNPGQGAYGYTFGSGTRLTVV.

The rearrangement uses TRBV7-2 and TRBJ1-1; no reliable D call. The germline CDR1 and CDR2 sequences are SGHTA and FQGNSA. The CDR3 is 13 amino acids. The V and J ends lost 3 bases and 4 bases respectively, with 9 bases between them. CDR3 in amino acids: CASSFSRATEAFF. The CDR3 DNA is TGTGCCAGCAGCTTTAGTCGGGCCACTGAAGCTTTCTTT.

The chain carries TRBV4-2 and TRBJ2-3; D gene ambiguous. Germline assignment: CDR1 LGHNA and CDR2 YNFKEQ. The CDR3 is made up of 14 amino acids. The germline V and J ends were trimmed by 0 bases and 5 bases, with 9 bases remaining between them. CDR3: CASSQDLIGDTQYF. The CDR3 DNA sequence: TGTGCCAGCAGCCAAGATCTAATTGGAGATACGCAGTATTTT.

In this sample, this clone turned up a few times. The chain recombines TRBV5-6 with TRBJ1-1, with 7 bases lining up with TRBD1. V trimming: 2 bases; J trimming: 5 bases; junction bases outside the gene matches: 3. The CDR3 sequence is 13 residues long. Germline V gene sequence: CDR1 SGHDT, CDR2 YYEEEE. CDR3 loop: CASSFQQGTEAFF. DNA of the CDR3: TGTGCCAGCAGCTTTCAACAGGGGACTGAAGCTTTCTTT.

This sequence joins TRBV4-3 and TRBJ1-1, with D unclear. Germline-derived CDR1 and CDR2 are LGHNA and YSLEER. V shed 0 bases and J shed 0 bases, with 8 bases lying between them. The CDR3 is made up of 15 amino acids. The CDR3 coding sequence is TGCGCCAGCAGCCAAGATCCCCCCATGAACACTGAAGCTTTCTTT. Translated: CASSQDPPMNTEAFF.

The CDR3 loop is CASSLDGQRQETQYF. CDR3 sequence (DNA): TGCGCCAGCAGCTTGGATGGACAGAGGCAAGAGACCCAGTACTTC. The chain carries TRBV5-1 and TRBJ2-5, with a tentative D call TRBD1 (6 bases). CDR3 length: 15 residues. Germline values: CDR1 SGHRS, CDR2 YFSETQ. Trimming removed 0 bases from V and 2 bases from J, with 11 bases in between.

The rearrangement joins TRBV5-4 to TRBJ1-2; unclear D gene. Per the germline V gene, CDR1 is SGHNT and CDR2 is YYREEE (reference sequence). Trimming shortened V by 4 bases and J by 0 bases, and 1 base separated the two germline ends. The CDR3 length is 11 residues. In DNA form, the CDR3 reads TGTGCCAGCAGCGCTAACTATGGCTACACCTTC. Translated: CASSANYGYTF.

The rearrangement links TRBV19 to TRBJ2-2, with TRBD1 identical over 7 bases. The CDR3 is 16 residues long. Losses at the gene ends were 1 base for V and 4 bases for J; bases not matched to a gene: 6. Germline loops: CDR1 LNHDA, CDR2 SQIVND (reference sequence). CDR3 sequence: CASSIGAGGVTGELFF. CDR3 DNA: TGTGCCAGTAGTATAGGGGCAGGGGGTGTCACCGGGGAGCTGTTTTTT.

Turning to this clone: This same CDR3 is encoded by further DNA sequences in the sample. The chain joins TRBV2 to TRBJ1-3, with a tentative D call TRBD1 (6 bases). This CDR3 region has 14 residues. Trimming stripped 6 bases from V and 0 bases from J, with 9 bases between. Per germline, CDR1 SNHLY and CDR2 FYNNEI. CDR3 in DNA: TGTGCCAGCAGCGCGGACAGCTCTGGAAACACCATATATTTT. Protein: CASSADSSGNTIYF.

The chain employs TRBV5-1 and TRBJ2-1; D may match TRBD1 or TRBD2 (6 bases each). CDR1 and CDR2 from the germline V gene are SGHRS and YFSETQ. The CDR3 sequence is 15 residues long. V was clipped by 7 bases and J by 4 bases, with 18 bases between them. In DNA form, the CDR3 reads TGCGCCAGCTCCCCGGGGGCTAGCGCGTACAATGAGCAGTTCTTC. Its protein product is CASSPGASAYNEQFF.

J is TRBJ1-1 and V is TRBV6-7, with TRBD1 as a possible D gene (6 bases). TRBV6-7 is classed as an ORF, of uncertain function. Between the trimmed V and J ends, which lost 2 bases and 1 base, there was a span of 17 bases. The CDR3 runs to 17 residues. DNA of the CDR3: TGTGCCAGCAGTTACGGTGGGGGGCGCCCCCGGAACACTGAAGCTTTCTTT. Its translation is CASSYGGGRPRNTEAFF.